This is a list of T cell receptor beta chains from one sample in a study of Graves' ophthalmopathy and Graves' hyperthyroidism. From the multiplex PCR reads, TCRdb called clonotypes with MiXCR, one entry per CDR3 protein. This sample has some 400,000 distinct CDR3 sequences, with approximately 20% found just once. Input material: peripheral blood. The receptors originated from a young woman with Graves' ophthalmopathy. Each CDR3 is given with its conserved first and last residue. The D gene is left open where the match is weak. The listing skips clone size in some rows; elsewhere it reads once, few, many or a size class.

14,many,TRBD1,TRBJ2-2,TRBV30,CAWFSDRVPGELFF,TGTGCCTGGTTCTCTGACAGGGTCCCCGGGGAGCTGTTTTTT
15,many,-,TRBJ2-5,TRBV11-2,CATAALGGGQETQYF,TGTGCCACAGCAGCTTTAGGAGGGGGCCAAGAGACCCAGTACTTC
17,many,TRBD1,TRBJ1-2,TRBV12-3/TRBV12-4,CASSSAPQGLGGYGYTF,TGTGCCAGCAGTTCCGCCCCACAGGGGCTGGGGGGCTATGGCTACACCTTC
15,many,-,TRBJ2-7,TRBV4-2,CASSQDGTGSYEQYF,TGTGCCAGCAGCCAAGATGGTACCGGCTCCTACGAGCAGTACTTC
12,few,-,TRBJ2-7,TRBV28,CASRRNTYEQYF,TGTGCCAGCCGTCGGAATACCTACGAGCAGTACTTC
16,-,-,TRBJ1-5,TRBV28,CASRIAQGPGGQPQHF,TGTGCCAGCAGGATTGCCCAGGGCCCGGGCGGTCAGCCCCAGCATTTT
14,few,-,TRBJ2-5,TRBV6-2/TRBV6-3,CASSSGYLQETQYF,TGTGCCAGCAGCAGTGGGTACCTCCAAGAGACCCAGTACTTC
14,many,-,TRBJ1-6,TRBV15,CATSRVLGNSPLHF,TGTGCCACCAGCAGAGTCCTCGGAAATTCACCCCTCCACTTT
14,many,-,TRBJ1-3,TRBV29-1,CSVVPGNSGNTIYF,TGCAGCGTTGTCCCCGGGAACTCTGGAAACACCATATATTTT
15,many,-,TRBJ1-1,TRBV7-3,CASSLKGEPGGRAFF,TGTGCCAGCAGCTTAAAGGGGGAGCCCGGGGGGAGGGCTTTCTTT
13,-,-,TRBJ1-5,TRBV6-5,CASSSQQGQPQHF,TGTGCCAGCAGTTCCCAACAGGGTCAGCCCCAGCATTTT
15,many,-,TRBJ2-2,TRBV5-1,CASSLTGVSNGELFF,TGCGCCAGCAGCCTGACGGGGGTCTCTAACGGGGAGCTGTTTTTT
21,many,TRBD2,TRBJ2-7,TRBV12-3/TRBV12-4,CASSLGVGTSGRAALSYEQYF,TGTGCCAGCAGTTTAGGGGTTGGGACTAGCGGGAGGGCCGCTTTGTCCTACGAGCAGTACTTC
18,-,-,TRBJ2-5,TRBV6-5,CASSYSAPGLHRGETQYF,TGTGCCAGCAGTTACTCGGCCCCAGGACTACATCGTGGGGAGACCCAGTACTTC
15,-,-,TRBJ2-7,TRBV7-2,CASSPPEAAGYEQYF,TGTGCCAGCAGCCCCCCCGAGGCGGCCGGCTACGAGCAGTACTTC
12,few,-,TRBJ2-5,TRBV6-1,CASSRVQETQYF,TGTGCCAGCAGTCGGGTCCAAGAGACCCAGTACTTC
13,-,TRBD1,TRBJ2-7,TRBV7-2,CASTRTGVHEQYF,TGTGCCAGCACCCGGACAGGGGTGCACGAGCAGTACTTC
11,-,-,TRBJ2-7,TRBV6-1,CASTRYGEQYF,TGTGCCAGCACCAGATACGGCGAGCAGTACTTC
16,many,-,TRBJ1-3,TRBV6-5,CASSTVGGLWGNTIYF,TGTGCCAGCAGCACTGTCGGGGGTCTATGGGGAAACACCATATATTTT
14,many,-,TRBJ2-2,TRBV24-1,CATSDFGVTGELFF,TGTGCCACCAGTGATTTTGGGGTCACCGGGGAGCTGTTTTTT
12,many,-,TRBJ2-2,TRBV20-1,CSAALNTGELFF,TGCAGTGCGGCCCTGAACACCGGGGAGCTGTTTTTT
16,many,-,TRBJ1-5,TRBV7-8,CASSQPTEGGGQPRHF,TGTGCCAGCAGCCAACCAACCGAGGGGGGAGGACAGCCCCGGCATTTT
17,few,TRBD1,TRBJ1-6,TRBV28,CASSFMMTGVLNSPLHF,TGTGCCAGCAGTTTCATGATGACAGGGGTATTAAATTCACCCCTCCACTTT
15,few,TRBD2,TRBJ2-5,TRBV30,CAWSPMSGGAETQYF,TGTGCCTGGAGTCCCATGAGCGGGGGGGCGGAGACCCAGTACTTC
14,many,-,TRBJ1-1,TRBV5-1,CASSLISTAGDAFF,TGCGCCAGCAGCTTGATCTCCACCGCCGGTGATGCTTTCTTT
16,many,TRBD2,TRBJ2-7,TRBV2,CASSTRTSGSSYEQYF,TGTGCCAGCAGTACCCGGACTAGCGGGAGTAGTTACGAGCAGTACTTC
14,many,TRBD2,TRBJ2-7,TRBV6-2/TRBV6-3,CASSPGRDPYEQYF,TGTGCCAGCAGTCCCGGGAGGGATCCCTACGAGCAGTACTTC
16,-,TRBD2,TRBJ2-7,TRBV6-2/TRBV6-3,CASSYGTSGSYYEQYF,TGTGCCAGCAGTTACGGGACTAGCGGGAGCTACTACGAGCAGTACTTC
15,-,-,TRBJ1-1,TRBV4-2,CASSSTVTSGTEAFF,TGTGCCAGCAGCTCGACGGTTACTTCGGGCACTGAAGCTTTCTTT
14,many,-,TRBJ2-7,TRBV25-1,CASSGQAYSYEQYF,TGTGCCAGCAGTGGGCAGGCGTACTCCTACGAGCAGTACTTC
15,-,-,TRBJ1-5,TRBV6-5,CASSFSTDSDQPQHF,TGTGCCAGCAGTTTCTCTACGGATTCGGATCAGCCCCAGCATTTT
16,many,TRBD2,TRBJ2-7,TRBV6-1,CASSPLLAQTEYEQYF,TGTGCCAGCAGTCCTCTACTAGCGCAAACTGAGTACGAGCAGTACTTC
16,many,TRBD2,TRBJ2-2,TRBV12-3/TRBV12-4,CASISTGTSLPGELFF,TGTGCCAGCATTTCCACCGGGACTAGCCTTCCCGGAGAGCTGTTTTTT
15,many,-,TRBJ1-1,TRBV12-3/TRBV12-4,CASSLLDPINTEAFF,TGTGCCAGCAGCCTTCTGGACCCGATAAACACTGAAGCTTTCTTT
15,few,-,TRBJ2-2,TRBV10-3,CAISLRGSGTGELFF,TGTGCCATCAGTCTCAGGGGTTCGGGCACCGGGGAGCTGTTTTTT
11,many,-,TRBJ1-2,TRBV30,CALDASEGYTF,TGTGCCCTGGACGCTTCGGAGGGCTACACCTTC
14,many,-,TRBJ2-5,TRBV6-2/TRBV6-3,CASSYTSQQETQYF,TGTGCCAGCAGTTATACCAGTCAACAAGAGACCCAGTACTTC
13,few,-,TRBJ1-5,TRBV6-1,CASTVRFDQPQHF,TGTGCCAGCACGGTTAGGTTTGATCAGCCCCAGCATTTT
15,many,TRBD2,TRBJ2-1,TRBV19,CASSLAGGSYNEQFF,TGTGCCAGTAGTTTAGCGGGAGGTTCCTACAATGAGCAGTTCTTC
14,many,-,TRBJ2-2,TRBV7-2,CASSGGRDTGELFF,TGTGCCAGCAGCGGGGGTCGGGACACCGGGGAGCTGTTTTTT
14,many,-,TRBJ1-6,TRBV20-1,CSAPWQLYNSPLHF,TGCAGTGCCCCTTGGCAGCTATATAATTCACCCCTCCACTTT
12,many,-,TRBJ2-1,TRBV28,CASNQQGHEQFF,TGTGCCAGCAACCAACAGGGACATGAGCAGTTCTTC
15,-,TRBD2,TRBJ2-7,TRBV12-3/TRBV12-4,CASTTSGRASYEQYF,TGTGCCAGCACCACTAGCGGGAGGGCCTCCTACGAGCAGTACTTC
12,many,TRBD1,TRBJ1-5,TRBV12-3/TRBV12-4,CASRQGEGPQHF,TGTGCCAGTAGACAGGGAGAAGGGCCCCAGCATTTT
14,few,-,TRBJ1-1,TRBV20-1,CSASSSSRGTEAFF,TGCAGTGCCTCGTCTTCCTCTCGGGGCACTGAAGCTTTCTTT
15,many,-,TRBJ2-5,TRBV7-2,CASSFGPGNGETQYF,TGTGCCAGCAGCTTTGGCCCCGGGAATGGGGAGACCCAGTACTTC
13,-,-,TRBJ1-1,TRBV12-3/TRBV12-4,CASRLQGYTEAFF,TGTGCCAGCAGACTACAGGGTTACACTGAAGCTTTCTTT
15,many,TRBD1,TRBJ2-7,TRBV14,CASSAAGGVTYEQYF,TGTGCCAGCAGCGCAGCAGGGGGAGTCACCTACGAGCAGTACTTC
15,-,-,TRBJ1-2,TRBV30,CAWSVPETGDYGYTF,TGTGCCTGGAGTGTACCCGAGACAGGAGACTATGGCTACACCTTC
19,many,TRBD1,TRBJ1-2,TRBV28,CASSLWSADRLHIDYGYTF,TGTGCCAGCAGTTTATGGTCGGCGGACAGGCTACACATAGATTATGGCTACACCTTC
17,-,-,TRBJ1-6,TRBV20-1,CSARLSWGTGINSPPHF,-
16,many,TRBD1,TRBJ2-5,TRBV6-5,CASSSTPGTGEETQYF,TGTGCCAGCAGTTCTACCCCCGGGACAGGGGAAGAGACCCAGTACTTC
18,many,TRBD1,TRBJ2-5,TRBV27,CASSPRFFGTATGETQYF,TGTGCCAGCAGCCCACGCTTTTTCGGGACAGCTACTGGGGAGACCCAGTACTTC
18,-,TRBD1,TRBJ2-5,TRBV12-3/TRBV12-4,CASSRRRRTGLYQETQYF,TGTGCCAGCAGCCGCCGCCGACGGACAGGGCTTTACCAAGAGACCCAGTACTTC
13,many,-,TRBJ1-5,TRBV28,CASSFIPNQPQHF,TGTGCCAGCAGTTTCATCCCAAATCAGCCCCAGCATTTT
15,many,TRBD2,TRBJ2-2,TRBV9,CASSGDGRAFGELFF,TGTGCCAGCAGCGGGGACGGGAGGGCCTTCGGGGAGCTGTTTTTT
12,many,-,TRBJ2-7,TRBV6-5,CASIGQTYEQYF,TGTGCCAGCATAGGACAGACCTACGAGCAGTACTTC
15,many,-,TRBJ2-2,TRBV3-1,CASSQVQTNTGELFF,TGTGCCAGCAGCCAAGTGCAGACGAACACCGGGGAGCTGTTTTTT
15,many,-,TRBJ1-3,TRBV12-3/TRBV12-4,CASSFAVPERNTIYF,TGTGCCAGCAGTTTCGCGGTCCCGGAGAGAAACACCATATATTTT